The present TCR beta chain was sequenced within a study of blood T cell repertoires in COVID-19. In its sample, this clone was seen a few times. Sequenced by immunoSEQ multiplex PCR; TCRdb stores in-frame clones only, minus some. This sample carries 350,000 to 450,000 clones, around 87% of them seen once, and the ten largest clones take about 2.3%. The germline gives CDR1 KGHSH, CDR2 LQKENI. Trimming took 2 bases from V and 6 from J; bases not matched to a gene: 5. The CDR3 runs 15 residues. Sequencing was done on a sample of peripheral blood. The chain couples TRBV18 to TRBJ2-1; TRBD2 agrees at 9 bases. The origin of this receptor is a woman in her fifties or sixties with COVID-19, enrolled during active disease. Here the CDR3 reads CASSPMLAGSNEQFF. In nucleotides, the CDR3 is TGTGCCAGCTCACCAATGCTAGCGGGGTCCAATGAGCAGTTCTTC.